What follows are 6 T cell receptor beta chains derived from one specimen sequenced in a study of shared clonotypes between healthy human individuals (dated by TCRdb to about 2020). The method behind the library was the immunoSEQ multiplex PCR assay. This is the immuneACCESS table as TCRdb keeps it, with only in-frame sequences that have V and J called. A part of the clones is gone; compared with another copy, unresolved V genes explain less than half, and the rest is unexplained. For this sample there are approximately 2,000,000 clones; about nine tenths appear just once. The top ten clonotypes cover approximately 0.4% of the sample. Sequencing input: naive CD4+ T cells from PBMCs. This sample's cell subset or site label indicates: CD45RA+ positively selected. Receptors were obtained from a man aged 18 to 35 in good health. Some clones in this sample may be carry-over from other donors' samples.

A few counts support this clone. CDR3 in DNA: TGCAGCGTTGCTAACGCCTACAATCAGCCCCAGCATTTT. This gives the protein CSVANAYNQPQHF. V usage is TRBV29-1 and J usage is TRBJ1-5; unclear D gene. The CDR3 spans 13 residues. CDR1 SQVTM and CDR2 ANQGSEA come from the germline V gene. Deletions cut 4 bases from V and 3 bases from J, with 10 bases between.

Remarks on this clone: The identical CDR3 is also encoded by other nucleotide sequences in the sample. This chain uses TRBV11-2 with TRBJ1-5; D not certain. The CDR3 consists of 13 residues. Looked up from germline, CDR1 is SGHAT and CDR2 is FQNNGV. With 1 base removed from V and 5 bases from J, the gap between germline ends came to 6 bases. This CDR3 reads CASSLGGYQPQHF. DNA for the CDR3: TGTGCCAGCAGCTTAGGGGGTTATCAGCCCCAGCATTTT.

The V gene is TRBV19, the J gene TRBJ2-2; TRBD1 agrees at 11 bases. The V gene's germline CDR1 is LNHDA and CDR2 SQIVND (reference sequence). After removal of 7 bases from V and 1 base from J, the junction contained 8 bases not matched to a gene. This CDR3 comprises 17 residues. CDR3 sequence reads: CASNGRTGGWNTGELFF. CDR3 bases: TGTGCCAGTAACGGGAGGACAGGGGGCTGGAACACCGGGGAGCTGTTTTTT.

This clone is a singleton in its sample. The CDR3 nucleotides read TGTGCCAGCATCGAAGACGGGGACAGGGGGCCGTACTTC. It yields the protein CASIEDGDRGPYF. The chain recombines TRBV2 with TRBJ2-7, with TRBD1 matching 12 bases. Trimming removed 7 bases from V and 12 bases from J; junction bases left unmatched: 10. This CDR3 has 13 residues. In germline, CDR1 is SNHLY, CDR2 FYNNEI.

This clone occurred a few times. The gene calls are TRBV29-1 and TRBJ1-3; D is uncertain. CDR1 and CDR2 from the germline V gene are SQVTM and ANQGSEA. Trimming took 6 bases from V and 0 from J, leaving 9 bases between them. This CDR3 is 13 amino acids long. CDR3 DNA: TGCAGCGTGGATCTGGGCTCTGGAAACACCATATATTTT. It specifies CSVDLGSGNTIYF.

The V call is TRBV7-9, the J call TRBJ2-7; D may be TRBD1 or TRBD2 (6 bases each). The germline V gene has CDR1 SEHNR and CDR2 FQNEAQ (reference sequence). The V gene lost 4 bases and the J gene lost 12 bases, with 22 bases spanning the gap. This CDR3 has 14 residues. CDR3 nucleotides: TGTGCCAGCAGCTCAACGGCGTTTAGGGGGGTCTGGTACTTC. It encodes CASSSTAFRGVWYF.